This entry lists 5 T cell receptor beta chains sequenced from one sample in a study of control samples from healthy donors and cancer patients. Assay: immunoSEQ multiplex PCR; the TCRdb copy retains only in-frame clones and omits some. The table has approximately 150,000 clones, roughly 91% seen once. Input material: PBMCs. The receptors shown here come from a man aged 50 or older with head and neck cancer.

The genes are TRBV7-9 and TRBJ2-2; D might be TRBD1 or TRBD2, each matching 5 bases. Germline CDR1 and CDR2: SEHNR and FQNEAQ (reference sequence). V was clipped by 7 bases and J by 6 bases, with 12 bases between them. This CDR3 is 13 amino acids long. This chain's CDR3 is CASTPMGAGELFF. The CDR3, as DNA: TGTGCCAGCACCCCCATGGGGGCCGGGGAGCTGTTTTTT.

CDR3 sequence reads: CASSLGQGSTDTQYF. Here the CDR3 DNA reads TGTGCCAGCAGCTTAGGCCAGGGAAGCACAGATACGCAGTATTTT. The V and J genes are TRBV7-9 and TRBJ2-3, with TRBD1 as a possible D gene (5 bases). V shed 1 base and J shed 0 bases, with 8 bases lying between them. The CDR3 length is 15 residues. Germline V gene lookup returns CDR1 SEHNR and CDR2 FQNEAQ (reference sequence).

As regards this clone: The sample contains more than one DNA sequence encoding this CDR3. This chain links TRBV5-1 with TRBJ1-5; possibly TRBD1 for D (5 bases). The CDR3 has 14 residues. V lost 1 base to trimming and J lost 3 bases, with 8 bases between them. Germline assignment: CDR1 SGHRS and CDR2 YFSETQ. CDR3 residues: CASSLTGDNQPQHF. CDR3 DNA sequence: TGCGCCAGCAGCTTGACAGGAGACAATCAGCCCCAGCATTTT.

The J gene is TRBJ2-3, the V gene TRBV7-3; D may be TRBD2 (6 bases). Germline CDR1 is SGHTA and CDR2 is FQGTGA. The CDR3 is made up of 14 amino acids. V was clipped by 4 bases and J by 4 bases, with 12 bases between them. The DNA for the CDR3 is TGTGCCAGCAGCTCCCAGGGAGGCCCAGATACGCAGTATTTT. It encodes CASSSQGGPDTQYF.

This chain links TRBV6-1 with TRBJ1-1; D is unclear. This CDR3 comprises 15 residues. Germline V gene sequence: CDR1 MNHNS, CDR2 SASEGT. Trimming left V 3 bases short and J 0 bases short, with 11 bases between. Here the CDR3 DNA reads TGTGCCAGCAGTGACCTGACAACAATGAACACTGAAGCTTTCTTT. This sequence encodes CASSDLTTMNTEAFF.